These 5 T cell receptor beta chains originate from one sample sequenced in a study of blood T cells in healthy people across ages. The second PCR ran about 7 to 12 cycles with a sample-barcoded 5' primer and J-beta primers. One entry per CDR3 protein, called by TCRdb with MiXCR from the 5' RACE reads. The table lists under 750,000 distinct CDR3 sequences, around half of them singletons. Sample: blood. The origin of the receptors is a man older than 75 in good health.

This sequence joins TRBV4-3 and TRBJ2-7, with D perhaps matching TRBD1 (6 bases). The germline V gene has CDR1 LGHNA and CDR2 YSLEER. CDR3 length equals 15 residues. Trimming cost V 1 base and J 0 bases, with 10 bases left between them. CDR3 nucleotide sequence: TGCGCCAGCAGCCAAGTCGGACAGAGCTCCTACGAGCAGTACTTC. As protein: CASSQVGQSSYEQYF.

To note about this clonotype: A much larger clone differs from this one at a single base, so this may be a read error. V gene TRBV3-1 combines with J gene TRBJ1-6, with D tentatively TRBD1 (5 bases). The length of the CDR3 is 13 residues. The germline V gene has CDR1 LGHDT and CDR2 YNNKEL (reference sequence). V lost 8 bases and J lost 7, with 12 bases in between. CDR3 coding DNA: TGTGCCAGCGGGGCATCTCTAAATTCACCCCTCCACTTT. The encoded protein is CASGASLNSPLHF.

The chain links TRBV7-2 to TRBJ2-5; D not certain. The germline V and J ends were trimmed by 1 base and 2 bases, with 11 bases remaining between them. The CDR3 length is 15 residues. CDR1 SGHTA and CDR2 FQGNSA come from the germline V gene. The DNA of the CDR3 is TGTGCCAGCAGCTTAGATGGCGGTTTTCAAGAGACCCAGTACTTC. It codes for CASSLDGGFQETQYF.

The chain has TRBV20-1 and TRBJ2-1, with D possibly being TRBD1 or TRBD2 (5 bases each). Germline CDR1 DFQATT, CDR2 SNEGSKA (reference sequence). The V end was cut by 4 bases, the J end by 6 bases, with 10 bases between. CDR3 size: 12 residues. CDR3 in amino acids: CSAKGRINEQFF. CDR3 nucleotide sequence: TGCAGTGCTAAGGGACGGATCAATGAGCAGTTCTTC.

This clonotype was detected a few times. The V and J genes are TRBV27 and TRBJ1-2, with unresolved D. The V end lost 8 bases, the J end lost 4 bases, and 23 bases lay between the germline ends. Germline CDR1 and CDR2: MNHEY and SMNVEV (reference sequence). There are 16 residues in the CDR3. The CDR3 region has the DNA TGTGCCAGCTCCCGTTTGGGCAGCCGACTTTCCTATGGCTACACCTTC. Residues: CASSRLGSRLSYGYTF.